One and the same sample provided the 19 T cell receptor beta chains below, sequenced in a study of blood T cell repertoires in COVID-19. The table came from immunoSEQ multiplex PCR; TCRdb's copy has only in-frame clones and leaves some out. The sample has 200,000 to 250,000 clones, approximately 84% seen once; the top ten hold more than 2%. The specimen was peripheral blood. The source of these receptors is a woman in her sixties or seventies with acute or convalescent COVID-19.

The chain uses TRBV5-4 and TRBJ2-1; no firm D call. CDR1 SGHNT and CDR2 YYREEE come from the germline V gene (reference sequence). The germline V and J ends were trimmed by 4 bases and 0 bases, with 11 bases remaining between them. The length of the CDR3 is 15 residues. CDR3 sequence: CASSPSAISYNEQFF. CDR3 DNA: TGTGCCAGCAGCCCAAGCGCTATCTCCTACAATGAGCAGTTCTTC. The full variable domain, completed using reference TRBV5-4 and TRBJ2-1, is ETGVTQSPTHLIKTRGQQVTLRCSSQSGHNTVSWYQQALGQGPQFIFQYYREEENGRGNFPPRFSGLQFPNYSSELNVNALELDDSALYLCASSPSAISYNEQFFGPGTRLTVL.

The J gene is TRBJ1-2, the V gene TRBV5-1; D not resolved. Germline values: CDR1 SGHRS, CDR2 YFSETQ. V was trimmed by 0 bases and J by 4 bases, leaving 13 bases between them. The CDR3 sequence is 15 residues long. Here the CDR3 DNA reads TGCGCCAGCAGCTTGGCCGGGGAGGAGCTCTATGGCTACACCTTC. As protein: CASSLAGEELYGYTF.

This clone was counted a single time. The chain employs TRBV5-1 and TRBJ1-1; 9 nucleotides match TRBD1. The CDR3 runs to 19 residues. J gave up 1 base and V 2 bases, and 15 bases lay outside the gene matches. CDR1 and CDR2 (germline): SGHRS, YFSETQ. The CDR3 loop reads CASSLNIRDRVPSNTEAFF. DNA for the CDR3: TGCGCCAGCAGCTTAAATATCCGGGACAGGGTGCCTTCGAACACTGAAGCTTTCTTT.

This clone was detected a few times. The chain employs TRBV10-3 and TRBJ2-1, with no clear D. Germline loops: CDR1 ENHRY, CDR2 SYGVKD. V was pared by 8 bases and J by 5 bases, with 7 bases between. The CDR3 is 11 residues long. CDR3 coding DNA: TGTGCCATCTCTGCTAACAATGAGCAGTTCTTC. Translated, it gives CAISANNEQFF.

This clone has a single count. This chain connects TRBV19 to TRBJ2-1, with D unclear. V was clipped by 6 bases and J by 0 bases, with 6 bases between them. The CDR3 totals 13 residues. The germline CDR1 and CDR2 sequences are LNHDA and SQIVND (reference sequence). CDR3 loop: CASRASSYNEQFF. In DNA, the CDR3 is TGTGCCAGTAGGGCAAGCTCCTACAATGAGCAGTTCTTC.

A few counts support this clone. V is TRBV6-1 and J is TRBJ1-1, with a possible D match to TRBD1 (5 bases). V shed 1 base and J shed 4 bases, with 10 bases lying between them. In germline, CDR1 is MNHNS, CDR2 SASEGT. This CDR3 has 14 amino acids. DNA for the CDR3: TGTGCCAGCAGTGAAGTAGGGGATCCCACTGAAGCTTTCTTT. It specifies CASSEVGDPTEAFF.

V gene TRBV5-4 combines with J gene TRBJ1-2; the D is unclear. The CDR3 is 17 residues long. Trimming took 2 bases from V and 4 from J, leaving 21 bases between them. Germline-derived CDR1 and CDR2 are SGHNT and YYREEE (reference sequence). CDR3 DNA sequence: TGTGCCAGCAGCTTTGAGGTTGTCGGGTATCGTGGCTATGGCTACACCTTC. The encoded protein is CASSFEVVGYRGYGYTF.

The V and J genes are TRBV6-5 and TRBJ2-3; tentatively, D is TRBD2 (7 bases). Between the trimmed V and J ends, which lost 0 bases and 4 bases, there was a span of 11 bases. Germline CDR1 is MNHEY and CDR2 is SVGAGI. The CDR3 runs 15 residues. CDR3 nucleotide sequence: TGTGCCAGCAGTTACTCGGGGGGGCTGGCAGATACGCAGTATTTT. It codes for CASSYSGGLADTQYF.

The V call is TRBV4-1, the J call TRBJ1-1; D perhaps matches TRBD1 (5 bases). Germline CDR1 and CDR2: MGHRA and YSYEKL. The CDR3 runs to 15 residues. Trimming took 4 bases from V and 1 from J, leaving 13 bases between them. CDR3 in amino acids: CASSPGQGGNTEAFF. The DNA of the CDR3 is TGCGCCAGCAGCCCGGGTCAGGGAGGGAACACTGAAGCTTTCTTT.

The rearrangement links TRBV6-6 to TRBJ1-5; D gene ambiguous. Germline-derived CDR1 and CDR2 are MNHNY and SVGAGI (reference sequence). The CDR3 runs 15 residues. Trimming pared 4 bases from V and 5 bases from J, leaving 15 bases between. CDR3 protein: CASSSSTTRYQPQHF. DNA for the CDR3: TGTGCCAGCAGTTCCTCCACCACTCGTTATCAGCCCCAGCATTTT.

This sequence joins TRBV19 and TRBJ1-2, with 8 bases identical to TRBD1. From germline, CDR1 is LNHDA and CDR2 SQIVND (reference sequence). The CDR3 covers 14 residues. V shed 6 bases, J shed 4 bases, and the junction held 7 bases outside the gene matches. CDR3 coding DNA: TGTGCCAGTAGGCCCGGACAGGGCACCTATGGCTACACCTTC. It specifies CASRPGQGTYGYTF.

V usage is TRBV2 and J usage is TRBJ1-6; D perhaps matches TRBD1 (5 bases). With 6 bases removed from V and 9 bases from J, the gap between germline ends came to 9 bases. This CDR3 comprises 12 residues. CDR1 and CDR2 from the germline V gene are SNHLY and FYNNEI. The CDR3: CASRQGGSPLHF. The CDR3 DNA reads TGTGCCAGCAGGCAGGGTGGTTCACCCCTCCACTTT.

This clone was recorded once. The chain combines TRBV9 with TRBJ2-3; no clear D. Germline V gene data show CDR1 as SGDLS and CDR2 as YYNGEE. V gave up 0 bases and J gave up 0 bases, with 11 bases separating them. The CDR3 sequence is 16 residues long. The CDR3 bases are TGTGCCAGCAGCGTAGGGGCTGCCTCTAGCACAGATACGCAGTATTTT. Amino acid sequence: CASSVGAASSTDTQYF. The variable domain in full, completed from reference TRBV9 and TRBJ2-3, reads DSGVTQTPKHLITATGQRVTLRCSPRSGDLSVYWYQQSLDQGLQFLIQYYNGEERAKGNILERFSAQQFPDLHSELNLSSLELGDSALYFCASSVGAASSTDTQYFGPGTRLTVL.

This chain uses TRBV5-6 with TRBJ1-1; D possibly corresponds to TRBD1 (6 bases). The CDR3 sequence is 14 residues long. Germline CDR1 is SGHDT and CDR2 is YYEEEE. V was trimmed by 3 bases and J by 1 base, leaving 10 bases between them. DNA of the CDR3: TGTGCCAGCAGCTCGTTAGGGGGGAACACTGAAGCTTTCTTT. The encoded protein is CASSSLGGNTEAFF.

The chain has TRBV19 and TRBJ1-1; TRBD1 matches at 11 bases. The V gene end was trimmed by 1 base and the J gene end by 10 bases; junction bases not matched to a gene: 8. Germline values: CDR1 LNHDA, CDR2 SQIVND (reference sequence). The CDR3 has 15 amino acids. DNA of the CDR3: TGTGCCAGTAGTATAGCGGGACAGGGGGAAAGGGGAGCTTTCTTT. It is translated as CASSIAGQGERGAFF. Based on the CDR3 plus reference TRBV19 and TRBJ1-1, the full variable domain is DGGITQSPKYLFRKEGQNVTLSCEQNLNHDAMYWYRQDPGQGLRLIYYSQIVNDFQKGDIAEGYSVSREKKESFPLTVTSAQKNPTAFYLCASSIAGQGERGAFFGQGTRLTVV.

The chain has TRBV7-2 and TRBJ2-5, with TRBD2 as a possible D gene (6 bases). The CDR3 has 15 residues. Trimming cost V 0 bases and J 7 bases, with 15 bases left between them. Germline lookup yields CDR1 SGHTA and CDR2 FQGNSA. The CDR3 reads CASSLASGDIGTQYF. CDR3 coding DNA: TGTGCCAGCAGCTTAGCTAGCGGTGATATTGGGACCCAGTACTTC.

This chain connects TRBV6-6 to TRBJ1-1; 9 bases line up with TRBD1. The CDR3 loop spans 11 amino acids. Germline V gives CDR1 MNHNY, CDR2 SVGAGI (reference sequence). With V trimmed by 6 bases and J by 8 bases, 1 base remained unmatched. The CDR3 loop is CASRTGGEAFF. The CDR3 DNA reads as TGTGCCAGCAGGACAGGGGGGGAAGCTTTCTTT.

This sequence joins TRBV5-1 and TRBJ2-3, with D possibly TRBD1 on 6 matching bases. The CDR3 is 15 residues long. Germline V lookup: CDR1 SGHRS, CDR2 YFSETQ. V was shortened by 2 bases and J by 5 bases, with 15 bases between the two germline ends. The CDR3 sequence: CASSFLQGEVDTQYF. In DNA form, the CDR3 reads TGCGCCAGCAGCTTTTTACAGGGCGAGGTAGATACGCAGTATTTT.

The chain links TRBV7-9 to TRBJ2-1; 8 nucleotides align to TRBD2. After removal of 1 base from V and 6 bases from J, the junction contained 14 bases not matched to a gene. The CDR3 is 18 residues long. Looked up from germline, CDR1 is SEHNR and CDR2 is FQNEAQ (reference sequence). As DNA, the CDR3 is TGTGCCAGCAGCTTAGAGTTCCCGGGGGGGCCCGTTGCCAATGAGCAGTTCTTC. Residues: CASSLEFPGGPVANEQFF.